The T cell receptor beta chain under discussion was sequenced for a study of neoadjuvant nivolumab and ipilimumab in lung cancer. Study-level background: Nivolumab 3 mg/kg was given days 1, 15 and 29, plus ipilimumab 1 mg/kg day 1 in combination.

The CDR3 consists of 12 residues. Trimming cost V 9 bases and J 8 bases; bases outside gene matches: 9. Germline V gene sequence: CDR1 ENHRY, CDR2 SYGVKD. Profiling relied on immunoSEQ multiplex PCR, and the TCRdb table lists in-frame clones only, not all of them. Among 8,500 to 10,000 clones listed, about 80% were seen once. The starting material was tumor tissue, obtained after neoadjuvant nivolumab, alone or with ipilimumab, at or shortly before surgery. V is TRBV10-3 and J is TRBJ1-2; 7 bases match TRBD1. The sequence came from an adult with non-small cell lung cancer. Written as DNA, the CDR3 is TGTGCCATATCCCGACAGGGAGAAGGCTACACCTTC. It specifies CAISRQGEGYTF.